A selection of T cell receptor beta chains follows, all from one sample in a study of blood T cells in healthy people across ages. TCRdb passed the 5' RACE reads through MiXCR, listing each CDR3 protein once. The table lists about 1 million distinct CDR3 sequences, 35% to 55% of them singletons. The sample taken for sequencing was blood. The origin of the receptors is an older woman in good health. Each CDR3 is given with its conserved first and last residue. D genes are given only for firm matches. Rows may omit the clone size; those that give it use once, few, many or a size class.

j_call d_call clone_size v_call cdr3_aa cdr3_nt
TRBJ2-1 . . TRBV15 CATSKEGNEQFF TGTGCCACCAGTAAGGAGGGAAATGAGCAGTTCTTC
TRBJ2-4 . few TRBV7-9 CASSSHRQAKNIQYF TGTGCCAGCAGCTCTCACCGACAAGCCAAAAACATTCAGTACTTC
TRBJ2-1 TRBD2 . TRBV9 CASSVASGGYNEQFF TGTGCCAGCAGCGTCGCTAGCGGGGGGTACAATGAGCAGTTCTTC
TRBJ2-5 TRBD1 few TRBV6-5 CASSDRVRATQYF TGTGCCAGCAGTGACAGGGTTAGGGCGACCCAGTACTTC
TRBJ1-5 . few TRBV9 CASSSHDGNQPQHF TGTGCCAGCAGCTCCCACGATGGCAATCAGCCCCAGCATTTT
TRBJ1-5 . . TRBV24-1 CATSGSSGNSNQPQHF TGTGCCACCAGTGGATCAAGCGGGAATAGCAATCAGCCCCAGCATTTT
TRBJ2-3 TRBD2 . TRBV14 CASSATSGRPDTQYF TGTGCCAGCTCCGCCACTAGCGGGAGGCCAGATACGCAGTATTTT
TRBJ1-2 TRBD1 few TRBV5-4 CASRAGTGGNYGYTF TGTGCCAGCAGGGCCGGGACAGGGGGCAACTATGGCTACACCTTC
TRBJ1-2 . . TRBV6-1 CASIKQGLHYGYTF TGTGCCAGCATAAAACAGGGACTACACTATGGCTACACCTTC
TRBJ2-7 . . TRBV20-1 CSAPISGSSYNEQYF TGCAGTGCTCCCATTAGCGGAAGCTCCTACAATGAGCAGTACTTC
TRBJ2-3 . . TRBV20-1 CSARDLLGSVATTDTQYF TGCAGTGCTAGAGATCTCCTAGGAAGTGTGGCTACCACAGATACGCAGTATTTT
TRBJ1-2 TRBD1 . TRBV28 CASRGTGGNYGYTF TGTGCCAGCAGGGGGACAGGGGGAAACTATGGCTACACCTTC
TRBJ2-3 . . TRBV10-3 CAISPGQSTDTQYF TGTGCCATCAGTCCTGGACAGAGCACAGATACGCAGTATTTT
TRBJ1-4 . many TRBV20-1 CSAGLPNEKLFF TGCAGTGCTGGGCTTCCCAATGAAAAACTGTTTTTT
TRBJ1-1 . . TRBV15 CATGEANSNTEAFF TGTGCCACCGGGGAGGCCAACTCGAACACTGAAGCTTTCTTT
TRBJ1-1 . . TRBV12-3/TRBV12-4 CASSLLGTAFF TGTGCCAGCAGTTTACTTGGGACGGCTTTCTTT
TRBJ2-5 . few TRBV5-1 CASSPYPGVGETQYF TGCGCCAGCAGCCCCTACCCAGGGGTCGGAGAGACCCAGTACTTC
TRBJ2-2 . . TRBV2 CTSSGPGELFF TGTACCAGCAGTGGTCCCGGGGAGCTGTTTTTT
TRBJ2-3 . few TRBV20-1 CSASSENTDTQYF TGCAGTGCTAGTTCAGAGAATACAGATACGCAGTATTTT
TRBJ2-7 . . TRBV20-1 CSAREVARVHEQYF TGCAGTGCTAGGGAGGTGGCTAGAGTCCACGAGCAGTACTTC
TRBJ2-7 . . TRBV11-2 CASSLDRVSYYEQYF TGTGCCAGCAGCTTAGATCGGGTCAGTTACTACGAGCAGTACTTC
TRBJ2-1 TRBD2 few TRBV20-1 CSARGSRASGSPPHEQFF TGCAGTGCTAGAGGCAGCCGAGCTAGCGGGAGCCCTCCCCATGAGCAGTTCTTC
TRBJ2-7 . many TRBV6-2/TRBV6-3 CASRGLAYEQYF TGTGCCAGCAGGGGACTGGCCTACGAGCAGTACTTC
TRBJ1-2 . . TRBV30 CAWSPSGYTF TGTGCCTGGAGTCCGAGTGGCTACACCTTC